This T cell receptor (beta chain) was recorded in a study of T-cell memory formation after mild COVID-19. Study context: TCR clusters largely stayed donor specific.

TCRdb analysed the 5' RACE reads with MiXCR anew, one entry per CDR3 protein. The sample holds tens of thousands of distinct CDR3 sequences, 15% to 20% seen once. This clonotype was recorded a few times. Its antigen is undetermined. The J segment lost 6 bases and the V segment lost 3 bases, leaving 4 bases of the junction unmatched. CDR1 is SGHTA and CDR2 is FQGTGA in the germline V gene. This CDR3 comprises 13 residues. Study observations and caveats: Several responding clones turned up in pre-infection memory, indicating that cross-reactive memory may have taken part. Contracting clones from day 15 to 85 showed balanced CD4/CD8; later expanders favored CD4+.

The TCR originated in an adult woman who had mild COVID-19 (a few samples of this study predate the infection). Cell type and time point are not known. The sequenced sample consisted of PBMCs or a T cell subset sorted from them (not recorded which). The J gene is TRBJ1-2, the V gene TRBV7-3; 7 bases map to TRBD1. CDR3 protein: CASSLQQGHGYTF. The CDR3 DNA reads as TGTGCCAGCAGCTTGCAACAGGGGCATGGCTACACCTTC.